This TCR beta chain was recorded in a study of cytomegalovirus exposure and HLA in healthy donors. Germline values: CDR1 MNHEY, CDR2 SMNVEV (reference sequence). The CDR3 contains 15 residues. The germline V and J ends were trimmed by 5 bases and 5 bases, with 18 bases remaining between them. The PCR was carried out with 60 Vbeta primers and 13 Jbeta primers. TCRdb's table, derived via immunoSEQ multiplex PCR, lists solely in-frame clones and lacks some. The table lists over 200,000 clones, over 65% of them singletons. This clone has just a few counts. Its antigen is unidentified. Study-wide results and limits: In a later analysis, TCR beta V- and J-gene trimming was associated with a missense DCLRE1C variant.

Input material: PBMCs. V is TRBV27 and J is TRBJ1-1; maybe TRBD1 (6 bases). The clonotype comes from a human donor in good health. The CDR3 sequence: CASSHKGGGRTEAFF. The CDR3 bases are TGTGCCAGCAGTCACAAGGGGGGGGGCCGTACTGAAGCTTTCTTT.